Listed here are 5 T cell receptor beta chains from one sample, sequenced in a study of blood T cell repertoires in COVID-19. The table came from immunoSEQ multiplex PCR; TCRdb's copy has only in-frame clones and leaves some out. The table includes 90,000 or so clones, roughly 83% detected once. Sequencing was done on a sample of peripheral blood. The receptors shown here come from a man aged 50 to 60 with active COVID-19.

The chain employs TRBV7-3 and TRBJ2-1; D may be TRBD2 (5 bases). Trimming cost V 0 bases and J 7 bases, with 7 bases left between them. The CDR3 has 13 residues. Looked up from germline, CDR1 is SGHTA and CDR2 is FQGTGA. The CDR3 coding sequence is TGTGCCAGCAGCTTAACGACGGGAAATGAGCAGTTCTTC. This gives the protein CASSLTTGNEQFF.

This sequence joins TRBV9 and TRBJ2-3; the match to TRBD1 covers 10 bases. Germline CDR1 and CDR2: SGDLS and YYNGEE. The CDR3 has 17 amino acids. J lost 4 bases, V lost 0 bases, and 8 bases had no gene match. The CDR3 DNA reads TGTGCCAGCAGCGTAGCTACGGGACAGGGGATCTCAGATACGCAGTATTTT. Amino acids: CASSVATGQGISDTQYF.

The rearrangement uses TRBV10-3 and TRBJ2-5; 8 nucleotides match TRBD1. V lost 6 bases, J lost 5 bases, and 8 bases stayed unmatched. The CDR3 has 14 amino acids. The germline V gene encodes CDR1 ENHRY and CDR2 SYGVKD. Written as DNA, the CDR3 is TGTGCCATCAGCGTCCAGGGGGCTCGGGAGACCCAGTACTTC. Its protein product is CAISVQGARETQYF.

The V and J genes are TRBV29-1 and TRBJ2-5, with 10 nucleotides matching TRBD2. CDR1 is SQVTM and CDR2 is ANQGSEA in the germline V gene. V lost 5 bases and J lost 4; bases outside the gene matches: 4. The CDR3 covers 13 residues. CDR3 region: CSVRAGGRETQYF. In DNA, the CDR3 is TGCAGCGTTCGAGCGGGGGGGCGAGAGACCCAGTACTTC.

CDR3 nucleotides: TGTGCCAGTAGTATGACCCGGACAGGGGGTGTCAACACCATATATTTT. Amino acids: CASSMTRTGGVNTIYF. The J gene is TRBJ1-3, the V gene TRBV19; TRBD1 matches 10 bases. V shed 3 bases and J 7 bases; nucleotides not matched to a gene: 9. Per germline, CDR1 LNHDA and CDR2 SQIVND (reference sequence). The CDR3 is made up of 16 amino acids. Full variable domain (remainder filled in from reference TRBV19 and TRBJ1-3): DGGITQSPKYLFRKEGQNVTLSCEQNLNHDAMYWYRQDPGQGLRLIYYSQIVNDFQKGDIAEGYSVSREKKESFPLTVTSAQKNPTAFYLCASSMTRTGGVNTIYFGEGSWLTVV.